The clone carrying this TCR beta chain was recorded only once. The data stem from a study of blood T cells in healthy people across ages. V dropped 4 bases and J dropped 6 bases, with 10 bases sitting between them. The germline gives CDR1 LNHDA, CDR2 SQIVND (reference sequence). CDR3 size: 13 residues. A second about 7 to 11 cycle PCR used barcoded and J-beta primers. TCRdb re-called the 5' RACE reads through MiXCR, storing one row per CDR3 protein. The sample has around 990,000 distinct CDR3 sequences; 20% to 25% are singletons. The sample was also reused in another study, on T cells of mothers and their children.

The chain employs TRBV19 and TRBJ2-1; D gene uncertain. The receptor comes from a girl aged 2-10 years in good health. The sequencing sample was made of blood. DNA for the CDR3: TGTGCCAGTAGTACGACTGCTCGCAATGAGCAGTTCTTC. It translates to CASSTTARNEQFF.